This entry features one TCR beta chain sequence. The entry originates in a study of blood T cell repertoires in COVID-19. Study context: The United States, Italy and Spain supplied acute and convalescent COVID-19 samples. The analysed material was cDNA or gDNA that came from T cells, B-cell-depleted T cells, or PBMCs.

In the source study's methods: Reference gene primer amplification yielded estimated nucleated cell counts. Using immunoSEQ multiplex PCR, the repertoire was profiled, and TCRdb retains in-frame clones only, with some absent. V and J calls and clone size are those listed in that table; D and trimming were worked out from the DNA. The data contain around 160,000 clones, roughly four fifths of them singletons. This CDR3 has 14 amino acids. The germline gives CDR1 SGDLS, CDR2 YYNGEE. Losses at the gene ends were 3 bases for V and 5 bases for J; bases not matched to a gene: 5. The sequencing input was peripheral blood. This chain connects TRBV9 to TRBJ2-5; 9 nucleotides align to TRBD1. The sequence was collected from a human donor in a cohort sampled during active COVID-19. The CDR3 DNA follows: TGTGCCAGCAGCGCTACAGGGGGCTGGGAGACCCAGTACTTC. It specifies CASSATGGWETQYF. The full variable domain, with the rest looked up from reference TRBV9 and TRBJ2-5, is DSGVTQTPKHLITATGQRVTLRCSPRSGDLSVYWYQQSLDQGLQFLIQYYNGEERAKGNILERFSAQQFPDLHSELNLSSLELGDSALYFCASSATGGWETQYFGPGTRLLVL.